Reported below is one TCR beta chain. Its target is not known. A read error may account for a junction end that differs from germline. The data are from a study of Ad26.COV2.S vaccination and SARS-CoV-2 variants. Across the study: Within the COV1001 Ad26.COV2.S trial arm, the donor was enrolled.

Germline V gives CDR1 MNHNS, CDR2 SASEGT. The CDR3 covers 12 residues. Some clones are missing from TCRdb's copy, which holds only in-frame ones; the method was immunoSEQ multiplex PCR. Of 360,000 or so clones in the sample, roughly 87% were seen once. Sample treatment: approximately 18 received Ad26.COV2.S at low or high dose, single or two shots; about 5 received placebo; per-sample allocation not given. Samples analyzed were those drawn on day 63 after the first vaccine or placebo injection. Overall study results and limits: An underestimation of total T cell responses may have resulted from the TCR breadth and depth analyses. After vaccination, reports described spike-specific CD8+ and CD4+ T cell responses as showing substantial breadth.

Specimen: peripheral blood, collected in a trial of Ad26.COV2.S vaccine versus placebo. The genes are TRBV6-1 and TRBJ2-1; no clear D. This clonotype originated in a person between 18 and 60 years old who received the Ad26.COV2.S COVID-19 vaccine or a placebo. The CDR3 DNA is TGTGCCAGCAGTGAAGGCTACTATGAGCAGTTCTTC. This codes for CASSEGYYEQFF.